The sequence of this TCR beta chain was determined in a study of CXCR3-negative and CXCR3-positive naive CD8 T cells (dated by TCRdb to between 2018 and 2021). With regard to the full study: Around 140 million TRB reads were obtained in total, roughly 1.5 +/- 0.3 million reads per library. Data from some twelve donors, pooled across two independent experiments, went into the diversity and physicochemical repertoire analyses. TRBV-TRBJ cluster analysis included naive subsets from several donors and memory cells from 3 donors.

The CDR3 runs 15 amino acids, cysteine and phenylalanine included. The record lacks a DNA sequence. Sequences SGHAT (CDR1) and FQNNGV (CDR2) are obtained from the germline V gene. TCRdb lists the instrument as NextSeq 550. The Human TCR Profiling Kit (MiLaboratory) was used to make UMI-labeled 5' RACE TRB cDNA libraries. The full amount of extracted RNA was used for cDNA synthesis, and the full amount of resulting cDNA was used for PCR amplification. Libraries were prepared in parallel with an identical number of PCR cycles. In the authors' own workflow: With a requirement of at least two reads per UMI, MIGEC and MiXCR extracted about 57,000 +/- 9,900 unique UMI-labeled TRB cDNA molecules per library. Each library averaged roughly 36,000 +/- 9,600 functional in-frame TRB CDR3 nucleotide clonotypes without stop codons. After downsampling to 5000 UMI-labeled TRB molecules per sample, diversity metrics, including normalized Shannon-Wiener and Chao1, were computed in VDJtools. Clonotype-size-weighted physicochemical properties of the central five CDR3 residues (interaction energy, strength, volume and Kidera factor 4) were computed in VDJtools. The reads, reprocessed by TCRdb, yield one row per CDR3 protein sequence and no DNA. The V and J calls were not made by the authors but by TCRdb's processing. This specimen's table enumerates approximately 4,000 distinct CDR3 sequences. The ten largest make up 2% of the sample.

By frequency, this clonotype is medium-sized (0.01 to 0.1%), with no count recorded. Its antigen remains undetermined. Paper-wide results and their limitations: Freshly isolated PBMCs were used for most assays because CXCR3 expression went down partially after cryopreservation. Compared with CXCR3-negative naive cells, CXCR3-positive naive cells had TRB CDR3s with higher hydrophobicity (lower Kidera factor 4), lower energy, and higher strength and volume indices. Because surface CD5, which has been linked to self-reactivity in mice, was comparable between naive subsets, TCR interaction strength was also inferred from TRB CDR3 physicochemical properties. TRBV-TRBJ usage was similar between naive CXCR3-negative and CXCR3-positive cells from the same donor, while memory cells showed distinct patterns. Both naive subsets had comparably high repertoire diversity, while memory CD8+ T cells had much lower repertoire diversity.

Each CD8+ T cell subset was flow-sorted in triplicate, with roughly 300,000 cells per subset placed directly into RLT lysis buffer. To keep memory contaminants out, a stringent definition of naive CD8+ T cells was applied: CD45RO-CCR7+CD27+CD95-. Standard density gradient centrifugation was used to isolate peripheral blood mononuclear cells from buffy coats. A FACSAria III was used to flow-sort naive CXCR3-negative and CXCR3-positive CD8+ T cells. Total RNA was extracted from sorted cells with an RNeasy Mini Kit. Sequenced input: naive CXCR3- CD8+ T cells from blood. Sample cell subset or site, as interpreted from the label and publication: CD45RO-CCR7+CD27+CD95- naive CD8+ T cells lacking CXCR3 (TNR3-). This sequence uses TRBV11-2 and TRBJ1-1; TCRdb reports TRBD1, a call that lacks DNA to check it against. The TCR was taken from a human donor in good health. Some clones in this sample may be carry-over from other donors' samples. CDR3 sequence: CASSLEDREDTEAFF.